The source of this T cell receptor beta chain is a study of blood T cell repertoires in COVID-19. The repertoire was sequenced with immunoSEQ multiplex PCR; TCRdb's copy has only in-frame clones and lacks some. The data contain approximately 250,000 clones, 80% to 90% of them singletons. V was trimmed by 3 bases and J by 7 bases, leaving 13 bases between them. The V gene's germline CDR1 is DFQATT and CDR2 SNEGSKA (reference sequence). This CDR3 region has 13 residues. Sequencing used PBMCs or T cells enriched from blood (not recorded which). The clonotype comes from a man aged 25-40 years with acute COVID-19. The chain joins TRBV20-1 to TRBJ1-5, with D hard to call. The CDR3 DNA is TGCAGTGCTAGTGTTCCTCCGTCCCAGCCCCAGCATTTT. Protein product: CSASVPPSQPQHF.